This T cell receptor beta chain was documented in a study of radiotherapy plus CTLA-4 blockade in lung cancer. Clones were sequenced by immunoSEQ multiplex PCR, and TCRdb holds only the in-frame ones, with some missing. This sample has about 87,000 clones, with more than 75% found just once. This receptor was identified in a human donor with non-small cell lung cancer that progressed on radiotherapy plus ipilimumab. The sample consisted of peripheral blood, taken from a patient treated with radiotherapy plus ipilimumab.

This CDR3 is CASSNELSSGRFPYNEQFF. CDR3 DNA sequence: TGTGCCAGTAGTAACGAGTTGTCTAGCGGGAGGTTCCCCTACAATGAGCAGTTCTTC. The V call is TRBV19, the J call TRBJ2-1, with 11 bases fitting TRBD2. Trimming cost V 4 bases and J 2 bases; bases outside gene matches: 13. The CDR3 contains 19 residues. CDR1 is LNHDA, CDR2 SQIVND, per germline (reference sequence).